This TCR beta chain derives from a study of T cell changes during pregnancy in multiple sclerosis (dated by TCRdb to the late 2010s). Study-wide context: The study looked at changes in the T cell repertoire across pregnancy in women with multiple sclerosis.

As regards this clone: Its antigen has not been determined. Within one base of it there is no much larger clone, and no base qualities were kept.

Libraries were constructed by the immunoSEQ multiplex PCR assay. Imported from immuneACCESS, the table was reduced by TCRdb to in-frame sequences with V and J called. These copies leave out some clones; in studies compared against another copy, an unresolved V gene accounts for under half, and the cause of the remainder is not known. Within this sample are over 100,000 clones, with 80% to 95% of them counted one time only. The ten largest clones capture approximately 1.5% of the sample. V is pruned by 3 bases and J by 5 bases, leaving 7 bases of the junction without a gene match. From the germline V gene, CDR1 is SGDLS and CDR2 is YYNGEE. The CDR3 spans 15 residues, from the cysteine through the phenylalanine. Only the CDR3 DNA is retained, 45 bases long and in frame from the first base.

The chain is made from TRBV9 and TRBJ2-5, with 10 bases matching TRBD1. Sequencing used peripheral blood, obtained in the third trimester of pregnancy. This TCR was recovered from a female donor with multiple sclerosis, enrolled in a pregnancy study. CDR3 reads: CASSARDRGRETQYF. DNA sequence: TGTGCCAGCAGCGCCCGGGACAGGGGACGGGAGACCCAGTACTTC.